Presented here are 27 T cell receptor beta chains from one specimen sequenced in a study of blood T cell repertoires in COVID-19. Data came from immunoSEQ multiplex PCR; TCRdb stores just in-frame clones and leaves some out. The sample has over 600,000 clones; over 80% are singletons. Sequencing input: peripheral blood. Every receptor here comes from a woman aged 18-29 years with acute or convalescent COVID-19.

In its sample, this clone was seen a few times. The CDR3 DNA follows: TGCAGTGCTTCCCTTTGTCAGCCCCAGCATTTT. Protein sequence: CSASLCQPQHF. V and J are TRBV20-1 and TRBJ1-5; unclear D gene. This CDR3 comprises 11 residues. The V gene lost 5 bases and the J gene lost 6 bases, with 8 bases spanning the gap. Germline CDR1 and CDR2: DFQATT and SNEGSKA (reference sequence).

The table lists this clone with a count of one. CDR3 in DNA: TGTGCCAGCAGCAACTTAGAGAATGAGCAGTTCTTC. Translation gives CASSNLENEQFF. This chain connects TRBV6-2 or TRBV6-3 to TRBJ2-1; D gene unclear. Germline V gene sequence: CDR1 MNHEY, CDR2 SVGEGT. V lost 6 bases, J lost 7 bases, and 10 bases lay in between. The CDR3 sequence is 12 residues long.

The chain combines TRBV3-1 (or the pseudogene TRBV3-2) with TRBJ2-3; 13 nucleotides align to TRBD2. The CDR3 totals 20 residues. Germline-derived CDR1 and CDR2 are LGHDT and YNNKEL (reference sequence). Trimming cost V 3 bases and J 0 bases; bases outside gene matches: 12. The CDR3 DNA is TGTGCCAGCAGCCAGAGACTAGCGGGGGGTCGATTTGCTAGCACAGATACGCAGTATTTT. Translated: CASSQRLAGGRFASTDTQYF.

V and J are TRBV28 and TRBJ2-2, with D possibly matching TRBD1 (6 bases). Between the trimmed V and J ends, which lost 6 bases and 5 bases, there was a span of 13 bases. This CDR3 spans 14 amino acids. CDR1 and CDR2 (germline): MDHEN, SYDVKM. The CDR3 loop is CASSLRGRTGELFF. CDR3 sequence (DNA): TGTGCCAGCAGCCTCAGGGGCCGAACCGGGGAGCTGTTTTTT. The whole variable domain, remainder taken from reference TRBV28 and TRBJ2-2, is DVKVTQSSRYLVKRTGEKVFLECVQDMDHENMFWYRQDPGLGLRLIYFSYDVKMKEKGDIPEGYSVSREKKERFSLILESASTNQTSMYLCASSLRGRTGELFFGEGSRLTVL.

This chain connects TRBV11-2 to TRBJ1-6, with a tentative D call TRBD1 (6 bases). V was shortened by 11 bases and J by 8 bases, with 22 bases between the two germline ends. Germline V gene lookup returns CDR1 SGHAT and CDR2 FQNNGV. This CDR3 comprises 15 residues. The CDR3, as DNA: TGTGCCTCCCAGCTTAATCAGGGGTCCTATTCACCCCTCCACTTT. Translation gives CASQLNQGSYSPLHF.

A single count supports this clone. The V and J genes are TRBV24-1 and TRBJ1-5, with TRBD1 identical over 8 bases. J lost 2 bases, V lost 4 bases, and 3 bases had no gene match. The germline gives CDR1 KGHDR, CDR2 SFDVKD. The CDR3 has 15 residues. The CDR3 sequence: CATSEAGQGNQPQHF. The CDR3, as DNA: TGTGCCACCAGTGAGGCGGGACAGGGCAATCAGCCCCAGCATTTT.

A few counts support this clone. At the DNA level, this CDR3 is encoded by other sequences in the same sample as well. The rearrangement uses TRBV6-4 and TRBJ2-2; the match to TRBD1 covers 7 bases. V lost 2 bases to trimming and J lost 6 bases; unmatched junction nucleotides: 3. The CDR3 has 14 residues. CDR1 and CDR2 from the germline V gene are MRHNA and SNTAGT. In DNA, the CDR3 is TGTGCCAGCAGTGACGGGCAGGGGGCCGGGGAGCTGTTTTTT. It is translated as CASSDGQGAGELFF.

The chain has TRBV30 and TRBJ1-2; no reliable D call. The CDR3 contains 14 residues. From germline, CDR1 is GTSNPN and CDR2 SVGIG (reference sequence). V lost 5 bases to trimming and J lost 2 bases, with 15 bases between them. The CDR3 nucleotides read TGTGCCTGGCAAGACTTCTTTCTGAACTATGGCTACACCTTC. Its translation is CAWQDFFLNYGYTF.

This CDR3 reads CASSSTGTQYNEQFF. The CDR3 DNA reads as TGTGCCAGCAGTTCTACCGGGACTCAATACAATGAGCAGTTCTTC. This rearrangement joins TRBV7-2 to TRBJ2-1, with a weak D call TRBD2 (6 bases). The V end lost 6 bases, the J end lost 4 bases, and 16 bases lay between the germline ends. This CDR3 is 15 amino acids long. Germline lookup yields CDR1 SGHTA and CDR2 FQGNSA.

The chain employs TRBV5-1 and TRBJ1-2, with a weak D call TRBD1 (5 bases). The germline V gene encodes CDR1 SGHRS and CDR2 YFSETQ. CDR3 length: 16 residues. V was shortened by 5 bases and J by 1 base, with 18 bases between the two germline ends. The CDR3 spells CASSWGGTSLNYGYTF. In DNA form, the CDR3 reads TGCGCCAGCAGTTGGGGGGGGACCTCCCTTAACTATGGCTACACCTTC. The entire variable domain, with the rest obtained from reference TRBV5-1 and TRBJ1-2, is as follows: KAGVTQTPRYLIKTRGQQVTLSCSPISGHRSVSWYQQTPGQGLQFLFEYFSETQRNKGNFPGRFSGRQFSNSRSEMNVSTLELGDSALYLCASSWGGTSLNYGYTFGSGTRLTVV.

The chain links TRBV7-2 to TRBJ1-5; maybe TRBD1 (5 bases). Germline V gives CDR1 SGHTA, CDR2 FQGNSA. The CDR3 is made up of 15 amino acids. With 0 bases removed from V and 6 bases from J, the gap between germline ends came to 12 bases. Here the CDR3 reads CASSLAAGGSQPQHF. Written as DNA, the CDR3 is TGTGCCAGCAGCTTAGCTGCCGGGGGAAGTCAGCCCCAGCATTTT.

DNA for the CDR3: TGTGCCAGCAGCTTTTGGGCAGGGGGCGAAGACTCTGGAAACACCATATATTTT. Amino acids: CASSFWAGGEDSGNTIYF. This chain connects TRBV5-6 to TRBJ1-3; TRBD1 matches at 8 bases. V lost 2 bases, J lost 0 bases, and 10 bases stayed unmatched. This CDR3 comprises 18 residues. Germline-derived CDR1 and CDR2 are SGHDT and YYEEEE.

The chain couples TRBV7-3 to TRBJ2-2; 8 nucleotides line up with TRBD1. Trimming took 2 bases from V and 6 from J; bases not matched to a gene: 2. The CDR3 spans 14 residues. Per germline, CDR1 SGHTA and CDR2 FQGTGA. This CDR3 reads CASSLGQGSGELFF. CDR3 DNA: TGTGCCAGCAGCTTAGGACAGGGTTCCGGGGAGCTGTTTTTT.

DNA of the CDR3: TGTGCCAGCAGCTCTGGGCCGCATGGCTACACCTTC. Protein: CASSSGPHGYTF. This chain joins TRBV5-6 and TRBJ1-2; no firm D call. V was trimmed by 3 bases and J by 6 bases, leaving 9 bases between them. Germline assignment: CDR1 SGHDT and CDR2 YYEEEE. This CDR3 spans 12 amino acids.

This chain links TRBV29-1 with TRBJ2-3; D is undetermined. The CDR3 loop spans 14 amino acids. Trimming removed 0 bases from V and 3 bases from J, with 10 bases in between. Germline-derived CDR1 and CDR2 are SQVTM and ANQGSEA. The CDR3 DNA sequence: TGCAGCGTTGAAGATGGTCAGATAACAGATACGCAGTATTTT. Translating gives CSVEDGQITDTQYF.

This chain's CDR3 is CASSRWAQRKPNYGYTF. The CDR3 region has the DNA TGTGCCAGCAGCCGTTGGGCCCAGAGAAAACCTAACTATGGCTACACCTTC. The chain employs TRBV13 and TRBJ1-2; D ambiguous. The V gene lost 5 bases and the J gene lost 0 bases, with 19 bases spanning the gap. Germline CDR1 and CDR2: PRHDT and FYEKMQ (reference sequence). The CDR3 is 17 amino acids.

V and J are TRBV7-2 and TRBJ1-5; no reliable D call. The CDR3 has 18 residues. Germline CDR1 reads SGHTA; CDR2 reads FQGNSA. Between the trimmed V and J ends, which lost 5 bases and 3 bases, there was a span of 23 bases. Here the CDR3 reads CASSPFHIFGQINQPQHF. The CDR3 bases are TGTGCCAGCAGCCCCTTCCATATTTTTGGCCAGATCAATCAGCCCCAGCATTTT.

This clone was seen a few times. In DNA form, the CDR3 reads TGTGCCAGCAGGCCGGGACAGGTAACGAGAAACACCATATATTTT. As protein: CASRPGQVTRNTIYF. The gene calls are TRBV28 and TRBJ1-3; 8 positions agree with TRBD1. V shed 6 bases, J shed 5 bases, and the junction held 9 bases outside the gene matches. The CDR3 is made up of 15 amino acids. CDR1 and CDR2 from the germline V gene are MDHEN and SYDVKM.

The V call is TRBV7-9, the J call TRBJ1-1; D gene unclear. This CDR3 region has 14 residues. Per the germline V gene, CDR1 is SEHNR and CDR2 is FQNEAQ (reference sequence). V lost 2 bases and J lost 0, with 7 bases in between. The CDR3 region is CASSLNTMNTEAFF. CDR3 sequence (DNA): TGTGCCAGCAGCTTAAACACCATGAACACTGAAGCTTTCTTT.

V is TRBV19 and J is TRBJ1-1; 9 bases agree with TRBD1. The CDR3 extends over 15 amino acids. After removal of 10 bases from V and 3 bases from J, the junction contained 12 bases not matched to a gene. Germline CDR1 is LNHDA and CDR2 is SQIVND (reference sequence). The CDR3 region is CATRSGQGGYTEAFF. CDR3 sequence (DNA): TGTGCCACCCGTTCGGGACAGGGAGGTTACACTGAAGCTTTCTTT.

This clone was seen just once. Other DNA sequences in the sample encode the same CDR3. This rearrangement joins TRBV6-5 to TRBJ1-2; TRBD1 is a possible D gene (5 bases). The V and J ends lost 3 bases and 5 bases respectively, with 10 bases between them. The CDR3 length is 13 residues. Germline lookup yields CDR1 MNHEY and CDR2 SVGAGI. CDR3 nucleotides: TGTGCCAGCAGTTATGGCGGGGGTTATGGCTACACCTTC. Encoded protein: CASSYGGGYGYTF.

The chain combines TRBV11-2 with TRBJ1-1; TRBD1 matches 8 bases. The J segment lost 6 bases and the V segment lost 1 base, leaving 4 bases of the junction unmatched. The V gene's germline CDR1 is SGHAT and CDR2 FQNNGV. The CDR3 covers 14 residues. CDR3: CASSLGTGISEAFF. Here the CDR3 DNA reads TGTGCCAGCAGCTTAGGGACAGGGATCTCTGAAGCTTTCTTT.

The V call is TRBV19, the J call TRBJ1-1, with D possibly TRBD1 on 6 matching bases. CDR3 length: 14 residues. Trimming removed 5 bases at V and 1 base at J, with 11 bases between. CDR1 LNHDA and CDR2 SQIVND come from the germline V gene (reference sequence). The CDR3 region is CASSLQGSNTEAFF. For the CDR3, the DNA is TGTGCCAGTAGTCTACAGGGTTCGAACACTGAAGCTTTCTTT.

V is TRBV4-1 and J is TRBJ1-5, with D maybe TRBD1 (6 bases). This CDR3 contains 14 residues. Germline-derived CDR1 and CDR2 are MGHRA and YSYEKL. Trimming pared 2 bases from V and 4 bases from J, leaving 9 bases between. DNA for the CDR3: TGCGCCAGCAGCCAAAGTGGGACAAATCAGCCCCAGCATTTT. This encodes CASSQSGTNQPQHF.

The sample holds a few counts of this clone. CDR3 in DNA: TGTGCCAGCACCCGCCTGGACAGGGGATACAATGAGCAGTTCTTC. Translation: CASTRLDRGYNEQFF. The rearrangement links TRBV6-4 to TRBJ2-1; 9 bases fit TRBD1. The germline V gene has CDR1 MRHNA and CDR2 SNTAGT. CDR3 length: 15 residues. V was clipped by 7 bases and J by 4 bases; unmatched bases: 8.

The V gene is TRBV5-6, the J gene TRBJ2-7, with D possibly matching TRBD2 (5 bases). Trimming removed 0 bases at V and 2 bases at J, with 18 bases between. This CDR3 has 17 amino acids. CDR1 is SGHDT and CDR2 is YYEEEE in the germline V gene. This chain's CDR3 is CASSLERRVGVPYEQYF. The CDR3 nucleotides are TGTGCCAGCAGCTTGGAACGCCGAGTGGGAGTACCCTACGAGCAGTACTTC.

The count of this clone is one. The chain is built from TRBV6-1 and TRBJ1-6; 9 bases fit TRBD1. The CDR3 extends over 17 amino acids. Per germline, CDR1 MNHNS and CDR2 SASEGT. Trimming at V came to 2 bases and at J to 8 bases, leaving 10 bases not matched to a gene. The CDR3 reads CASSELTYRQGDSPLHF. CDR3 nucleotides: TGTGCCAGCAGTGAATTAACTTACCGACAGGGGGATTCACCCCTCCACTTT.